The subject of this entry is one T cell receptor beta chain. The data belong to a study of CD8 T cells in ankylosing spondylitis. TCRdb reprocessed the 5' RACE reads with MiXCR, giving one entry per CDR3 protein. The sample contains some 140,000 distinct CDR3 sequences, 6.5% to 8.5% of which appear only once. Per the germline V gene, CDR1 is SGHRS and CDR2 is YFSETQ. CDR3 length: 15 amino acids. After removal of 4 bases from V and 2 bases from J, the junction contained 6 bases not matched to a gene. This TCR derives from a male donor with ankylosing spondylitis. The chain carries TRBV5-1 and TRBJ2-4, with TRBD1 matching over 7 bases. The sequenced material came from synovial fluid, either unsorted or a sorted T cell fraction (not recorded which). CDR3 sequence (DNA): TGCGCCAGCAGCCCAAGACAGGGTTCCAAAAACATTCAGTACTTC. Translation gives CASSPRQGSKNIQYF. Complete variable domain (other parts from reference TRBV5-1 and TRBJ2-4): KAGVTQTPRYLIKTRGQQVTLSCSPISGHRSVSWYQQTPGQGLQFLFEYFSETQRNKGNFPGRFSGRQFSNSRSEMNVSTLELGDSALYLCASSPRQGSKNIQYFGAGTRLSVL.